This record concerns one T cell receptor (beta chain) sequence. Its antigen is not known. This specimen belongs to a study of vaccination effects on CD4 cells after COVID-19. ViraFEST used viral peptide pools to expand antigen-specific CD4+ T cells before sequencing. It was after nine to eleven days of culture that CD4+ T cells were isolated. Vaccination of participants consisted of two doses of either the BNT162b2 or mRNA-1273 vaccine. For each well, two million PBMC were cultured with 10 IU/ml IL-2 and 9.5 to 10 ug/ml peptides. IL-2 medium took the place of half the medium on both days 3 and 7. The CDR3 has 14 residues. Germline-derived CDR1 and CDR2 are SGHRS and YFSETQ. V lost 5 bases to trimming and J lost 4 bases; unmatched junction nucleotides: 7. Only in-frame clones appear in the TCRdb table, and some are missing; sequencing was by immunoSEQ multiplex PCR. The sample consists of some 34,000 clones, more than 75% of them appearing once.

This rearrangement joins TRBV5-1 to TRBJ1-2, with 8 bases aligning to TRBD1. The sample here was CD4+ T cells from PBMCs cultured with HCoV-NL63 spike peptides, taken after COVID-19 vaccination. The receptor was isolated from a human donor who received a COVID-19 vaccine. Some clones in this sample may be carry-over from other donors' samples. The CDR3 DNA reads TGCGCCAGCAGGCCCGGGACAGGACTCTATGGCTACACCTTC. This encodes CASRPGTGLYGYTF.